This T cell receptor (beta chain) was identified in a study of T cell responses to AZD1222 COVID-19 vaccine. To note about this clone: Its specificity is not known.

Profiled with immunoSEQ multiplex PCR; TCRdb holds only in-frame clones, not every one. Of 110,000 to 150,000 clones listed, roughly 90% are singletons. Broader study findings: Most donors were white British, females outnumbered males, and clonal diversity was possibly underestimated.

The sequencing here drew on peripheral blood, taken on day 0 of AZD1222 vaccination. The origin of this receptor is an adult in good health.

For the CDR3, the DNA is TGTGCCAGCAGTTCGACGTACGGAAACACCATATATTTT. Protein sequence: CASSSTYGNTIYF. This chain joins TRBV6-2 or TRBV6-3 and TRBJ1-3, with D unclear. The length of the CDR3 is 13 residues. The germline gives CDR1 MNHEY, CDR2 SVGEGT. Trimming shortened V by 4 bases and J by 4 bases, and 8 bases separated the two germline ends.